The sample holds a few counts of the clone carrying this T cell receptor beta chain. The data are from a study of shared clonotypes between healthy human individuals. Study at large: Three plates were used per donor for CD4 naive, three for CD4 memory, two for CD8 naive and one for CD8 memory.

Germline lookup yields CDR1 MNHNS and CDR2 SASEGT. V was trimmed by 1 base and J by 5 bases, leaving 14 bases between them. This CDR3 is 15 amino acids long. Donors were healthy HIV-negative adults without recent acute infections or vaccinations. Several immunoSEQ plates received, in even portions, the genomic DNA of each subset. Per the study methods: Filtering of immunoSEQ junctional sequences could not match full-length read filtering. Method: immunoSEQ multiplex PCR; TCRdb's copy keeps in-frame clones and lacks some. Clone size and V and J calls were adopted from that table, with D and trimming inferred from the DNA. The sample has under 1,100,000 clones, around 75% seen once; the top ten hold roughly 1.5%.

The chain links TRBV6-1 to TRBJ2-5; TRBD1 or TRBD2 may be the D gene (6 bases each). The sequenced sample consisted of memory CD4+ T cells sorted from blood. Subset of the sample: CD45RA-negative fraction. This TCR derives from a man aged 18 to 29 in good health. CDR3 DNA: TGTGCCAGCAGTGAAGTGCCGGGGGCGCGGGAGACCCAGTACTTC. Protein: CASSEVPGARETQYF.